This T cell receptor beta chain was found in a study of blood T cell repertoires in COVID-19. Produced via immunoSEQ multiplex PCR; TCRdb's table is partial and in-frame only. The table records fewer than 250,000 clones, under 90% of them present only once. From germline, CDR1 is SGDLS and CDR2 YYNGEE. V was shortened by 0 bases and J by 3 bases, with 18 bases between the two germline ends. The CDR3 loop spans 17 amino acids. V gene TRBV9 combines with J gene TRBJ1-2, with D possibly matching TRBD1 (6 bases). This TCR derives from a woman aged 80 or over with COVID-19, enrolled during active disease. The specimen was peripheral blood. The CDR3 region has the DNA TGTGCCAGCAGCGTAGAGGCAGGGGCACCATTGTACTATGGCTACACCTTC. It encodes CASSVEAGAPLYYGYTF.